Shown below are 30 T cell receptor beta chains from a single sample sequenced in a study of T cell responses to AZD1222 COVID-19 vaccine. Sequencing used immunoSEQ multiplex PCR; TCRdb keeps in-frame clones, though not all of them. The sample consists of fewer than 250,000 clones, approximately 94% of them appearing once. Sequenced here: peripheral blood, sampled on day 0 of MenACWY control vaccination. The receptors come from an adult in good health.

This clone was seen only once. The V gene is TRBV5-1, the J gene TRBJ2-7; D is ambiguous. From germline, CDR1 is SGHRS and CDR2 YFSETQ. Trimming stripped 0 bases from V and 2 bases from J, with 9 bases between. The CDR3 is 14 amino acids. CDR3 protein: CASSLVTVPYEQYF. CDR3 nucleotide sequence: TGCGCCAGCAGCTTGGTCACAGTTCCCTACGAGCAGTACTTC.

This sequence joins TRBV7-2 and TRBJ2-2; 9 bases line up with TRBD1. This CDR3 contains 15 residues. CDR1 SGHTA and CDR2 FQGNSA come from the germline V gene. V was pared by 3 bases and J by 5 bases, with 4 bases of the junction left unmatched. CDR3 nucleotides: TGTGCCAGCAGCTTCAAGACAGGGGGGACCGGGGAGCTGTTTTTT. Amino acid sequence: CASSFKTGGTGELFF.

The chain has TRBV3-1 (or the pseudogene TRBV3-2) and TRBJ2-2; 10 nucleotides align to TRBD1. Trimming took 5 bases from V and 0 from J; bases not matched to a gene: 0. Germline V CDR1 and CDR2: LGHDT, YNNKEL (reference sequence). CDR3 length: 15 residues. DNA of the CDR3: TGTGCCAGCAGCGGGACAGGGGCGAACACCGGGGAGCTGTTTTTT. Amino acids: CASSGTGANTGELFF.

This clone occurred once. This chain uses TRBV19 with TRBJ1-5, with D maybe TRBD1 (5 bases). Deletions cut 9 bases from V and 3 bases from J, with 12 bases between. This CDR3 region has 13 residues. In germline, CDR1 is LNHDA, CDR2 SQIVND (reference sequence). The CDR3: CASWDGYNQPQHF. CDR3 coding DNA: TGTGCCAGCTGGGACGGATACAATCAGCCCCAGCATTTT. Full variable domain (outside the CDR3, taken from reference TRBV19 and TRBJ1-5): DGGITQSPKYLFRKEGQNVTLSCEQNLNHDAMYWYRQDPGQGLRLIYYSQIVNDFQKGDIAEGYSVSREKKESFPLTVTSAQKNPTAFYLCASWDGYNQPQHFGDGTRLSIL.

The chain employs TRBV5-4 and TRBJ1-1; the D is unclear. Looked up from germline, CDR1 is SGHNT and CDR2 is YYREEE (reference sequence). Trimming cost V 1 base and J 0 bases, with 10 bases left between them. This CDR3 has 15 amino acids. CDR3 amino acids: CASSLLPGMNTEAFF. The CDR3 DNA follows: TGTGCCAGCAGCTTGTTGCCGGGTATGAACACTGAAGCTTTCTTT.

CDR3: CASRSVDATNEKLFF. Here the CDR3 DNA reads TGCGCCAGCAGATCGGTGGATGCAACTAATGAAAAACTGTTTTTT. J is TRBJ1-4 and V is TRBV5-1, with unresolved D. The germline CDR1 and CDR2 sequences are SGHRS and YFSETQ. The CDR3 consists of 15 residues. V was pared by 5 bases and J by 0 bases, with 11 bases between.

Only a few counts were recorded for this clone. The chain is built from TRBV19 and TRBJ1-2; tentative D call: TRBD1 (5 bases). The germline V gene encodes CDR1 LNHDA and CDR2 SQIVND (reference sequence). The CDR3 length is 13 residues. The V end lost 3 bases, the J end lost 1 base, and 6 bases lay between the germline ends. The CDR3 region has the DNA TGTGCCAGTAGTATTGGGGGTAACTATGGCTACACCTTC. It encodes CASSIGGNYGYTF.

The chain is built from TRBV4-1 and TRBJ2-3; 9 nucleotides agree with TRBD2. J lost 3 bases, V lost 5 bases, and 6 bases had no gene match. Germline CDR1 MGHRA, CDR2 YSYEKL. The CDR3 is 15 residues long. CDR3 DNA sequence: TGCGCCAGCAGCTTACGCGGGGGGGCGACAGATACGCAGTATTTT. Translation gives CASSLRGGATDTQYF.

Note on this clone: Different DNA sequences within this sample yield the same CDR3. This chain uses TRBV19 with TRBJ1-5; unclear D gene. CDR1 LNHDA and CDR2 SQIVND come from the germline V gene (reference sequence). The CDR3 has 12 residues. Trimming took 3 bases from V and 5 from J, leaving 5 bases between them. The chain's CDR3 is CASSMSDQPQHF. The DNA of the CDR3 is TGTGCCAGTAGTATGTCCGATCAGCCCCAGCATTTT.

The chain carries TRBV6-2 or TRBV6-3 and TRBJ1-5; 11 bases are shared with TRBD1. The V segment lost 2 bases and the J segment 9 bases; nucleotides outside the gene matches: 6. Per the germline V gene, CDR1 is MNHEY and CDR2 is SVGEGT. This CDR3 comprises 15 residues. CDR3 DNA sequence: TGTGCCAGCAGTTACGGGGGACAGGGGGGCTGGCCCCAGCATTTT. As protein: CASSYGGQGGWPQHF.

The chain uses TRBV6-5 and TRBJ1-2; 7 positions agree with TRBD1. The germline V gene encodes CDR1 MNHEY and CDR2 SVGAGI. The CDR3 is made up of 13 amino acids. After removal of 0 bases from V and 13 bases from J, the junction contained 8 bases not matched to a gene. CDR3 protein: CASSYSRDRTVTF. In DNA, the CDR3 is TGTGCCAGCAGTTACTCAAGGGACAGAACGGTCACCTTC.

The chain combines TRBV29-1 with TRBJ1-1, with D unresolved. This CDR3 is 11 amino acids long. Germline loops: CDR1 SQVTM, CDR2 ANQGSEA. Trimming took 3 bases from V and 1 from J, leaving 3 bases between them. This CDR3 is CSVEKNTEAFF. The CDR3 nucleotides are TGCAGCGTTGAGAAGAACACTGAAGCTTTCTTT.

The chain combines TRBV7-8 with TRBJ1-6; 7 bases match TRBD1. The V segment lost 4 bases and the J segment 10 bases; nucleotides outside the gene matches: 7. From germline, CDR1 is SGHVS and CDR2 FQNEAQ. The CDR3 length is 14 residues. DNA of the CDR3: TGTGCCAGCAGCTATAGACAGGGCGACTCACCCCTCCACTTT. It codes for CASSYRQGDSPLHF.

This chain links TRBV11-1 with TRBJ1-2; D not certain. The CDR3 is made up of 13 amino acids. Germline V lookup: CDR1 SGHAT, CDR2 FQDESV (reference sequence). V was shortened by 2 bases and J by 1 base, with 5 bases between the two germline ends. CDR3 loop: CASSLTDNYGYTF. DNA of the CDR3: TGTGCCAGCAGCTTAACGGATAACTATGGCTACACCTTC.

The rearrangement joins TRBV6-1 to TRBJ2-7; D is uncertain. The CDR3 consists of 14 residues. CDR1 is MNHNS and CDR2 is SASEGT in the germline V gene. V lost 2 bases and J lost 4, with 12 bases in between. CDR3 sequence (DNA): TGTGCCAGCAGTGAATATCAGGTTGGGTACGAGCAGTACTTC. The encoded protein is CASSEYQVGYEQYF.

The CDR3 here is CASSQDRTREKLFF. The CDR3, as DNA: TGTGCCAGCAGCCAAGATAGGACCCGAGAAAAACTGTTTTTT. The chain couples TRBV4-2 to TRBJ1-4; D not certain. Trimming removed 0 bases at V and 8 bases at J, with 10 bases between. Germline-derived CDR1 and CDR2 are LGHNA and YNFKEQ. This CDR3 spans 14 amino acids.

Turning to this clone: The identical CDR3 is also encoded by other nucleotide sequences in the sample. The gene calls are TRBV25-1 and TRBJ1-2; D is possibly TRBD1 (5 bases). The CDR3 consists of 14 residues. The V end lost 5 bases, the J end lost 2 bases, and 12 bases lay between the germline ends. In germline, CDR1 is MGHDK, CDR2 SYGVNS. CDR3 region: CASSRGGTNYGYTF. CDR3 nucleotide sequence: TGTGCCAGCAGTCGGGGCGGAACAAACTATGGCTACACCTTC.

V gene TRBV28 combines with J gene TRBJ1-2; D possibly corresponds to TRBD1 (5 bases). Trimming stripped 7 bases from V and 1 base from J, with 22 bases between. Germline lookup yields CDR1 MDHEN and CDR2 SYDVKM. CDR3 length: 17 amino acids. The CDR3 protein is CASNVPGHPSRNYGYTF. The CDR3 coding sequence is TGTGCCAGCAATGTACCGGGGCATCCTTCCCGTAACTATGGCTACACCTTC.

The V call is TRBV30, the J call TRBJ2-5; D is undetermined. Trimming took off 2 bases at V and 3 bases at J, with 7 bases between the two ends. From germline, CDR1 is GTSNPN and CDR2 SVGIG (reference sequence). CDR3 length equals 12 residues. CDR3 coding DNA: TGTGCCTGGAGTACGCTCGAAGAGACCCAGTACTTC. This sequence encodes CAWSTLEETQYF.

This clone was observed a few times. The rearrangement joins TRBV6-1 to TRBJ1-6, with 10 nucleotides matching TRBD1. Unmatched junction bases numbered 7, after V lost 3 bases and J lost 8 bases. The CDR3 has 16 amino acids. Germline CDR1 and CDR2: MNHNS and SASEGT. The CDR3 loop is CASSENPGQGYSPLHF. As DNA, the CDR3 is TGTGCCAGCAGTGAGAATCCGGGACAGGGGTATTCACCCCTCCACTTT.

V gene TRBV7-2 combines with J gene TRBJ1-2; D not certain. Germline assignment: CDR1 SGHTA and CDR2 FQGNSA. There are 12 residues in the CDR3. Trimming took off 5 bases at V and 4 bases at J, with 8 bases between the two ends. This CDR3 reads CASSGVAYGYTF. DNA of the CDR3: TGTGCCAGCAGCGGGGTCGCCTATGGCTACACCTTC.

This clone was counted once. The J gene is TRBJ2-7, the V gene TRBV10-3; possibly TRBD1 for D (5 bases). The CDR3 covers 16 residues. The V gene's germline CDR1 is ENHRY and CDR2 SYGVKD. V lost 3 bases and J lost 4, with 19 bases in between. As DNA, the CDR3 is TGTGCCATCAGTGATAATTCTCGCAGACAGACATACGAGCAGTACTTC. Protein sequence: CAISDNSRRQTYEQYF.

On this clone: Distinct nucleotide sequences in the sample also encode this CDR3. This sequence joins TRBV30 and TRBJ1-2, with D perhaps matching TRBD1 (6 bases). This CDR3 spans 13 amino acids. CDR1 and CDR2 from the germline V gene are GTSNPN and SVGIG (reference sequence). Trimming removed 5 bases at V and 0 bases at J, with 10 bases between. In DNA form, the CDR3 reads TGTGCCTGGTCCGGACAGTCTAACTATGGCTACACCTTC. This sequence encodes CAWSGQSNYGYTF.

This clone was seen more than once but under ten times. The chain uses TRBV9 and TRBJ1-5; D not resolved. The germline CDR1 and CDR2 sequences are SGDLS and YYNGEE. V gave up 4 bases and J gave up 5 bases, with 10 bases separating them. The CDR3 has 13 amino acids. For the CDR3, the DNA is TGTGCCAGCAGCCAAAGCCCCTATCAGCCCCAGCATTTT. Translated, it gives CASSQSPYQPQHF. Full variable domain (remainder filled in from reference TRBV9 and TRBJ1-5): DSGVTQTPKHLITATGQRVTLRCSPRSGDLSVYWYQQSLDQGLQFLIQYYNGEERAKGNILERFSAQQFPDLHSELNLSSLELGDSALYFCASSQSPYQPQHFGDGTRLSIL.

The chain employs TRBV6-5 and TRBJ1-1; D is unclear. There are 13 residues in the CDR3. V was trimmed by 5 bases and J by 5 bases, leaving 12 bases between them. Germline loops: CDR1 MNHEY, CDR2 SVGAGI. The CDR3 nucleotides read TGTGCCAGCAGTCGCCAAGGGCGGACTGAAGCTTTCTTT. Encoded protein: CASSRQGRTEAFF.

The genes are TRBV19 and TRBJ2-2, with a weak D call TRBD1 (5 bases). The V end lost 7 bases, the J end lost 2 bases, and 17 bases lay between the germline ends. Looked up from germline, CDR1 is LNHDA and CDR2 is SQIVND (reference sequence). The CDR3 has 16 amino acids. The CDR3 DNA reads TGTGCCAGTACGGTAGGGCAGGGTATCAACACCGGGGAGCTGTTTTTT. Protein product: CASTVGQGINTGELFF.

The V call is TRBV5-1, the J call TRBJ1-4, with TRBD1 as a possible D gene (6 bases). CDR1 SGHRS and CDR2 YFSETQ come from the germline V gene. V lost 3 bases, J lost 4 bases, and 19 bases lay in between. The length of the CDR3 is 17 residues. CDR3: CASSWVPAGANNEKLFF. For the CDR3, the DNA is TGCGCCAGCAGCTGGGTTCCCGCAGGGGCGAATAATGAAAAACTGTTTTTT.

V usage is TRBV27 and J usage is TRBJ2-7; TRBD2 is a possible D gene (5 bases). CDR3 size: 13 residues. Trimming removed 4 bases at V and 9 bases at J, with 16 bases between. Per germline, CDR1 MNHEY and CDR2 SMNVEV (reference sequence). The CDR3 nucleotides read TGTGCCAGCAGTTCAACCACAGCGGCGAGGCAGTACTTC. Amino acids: CASSSTTAARQYF.

This chain connects TRBV30 to TRBJ1-6, with D unclear. Germline loops: CDR1 GTSNPN, CDR2 SVGIG (reference sequence). The CDR3 is 11 amino acids. The ends were cut back, 1 base at V and 7 bases at J, with 2 bases in the middle. The CDR3 region is CAWSDNSPLHF. The CDR3 DNA is TGTGCCTGGAGTGACAATTCACCCCTCCACTTT.

The genes are TRBV11-2 and TRBJ1-4; 8 bases are a match to TRBD1. CDR1 is SGHAT and CDR2 is FQNNGV in the germline V gene. This CDR3 is 14 amino acids long. The trim removed 3 bases at V and 5 bases at J, leaving 2 bases unmatched. CDR3 region: CASSFRQGNEKLFF. DNA for the CDR3: TGTGCCAGCAGCTTCCGACAGGGGAATGAAAAACTGTTTTTT.